By proportion, the clone carrying this TCR beta chain is medium-sized (0.01 to 0.1%). These data come from a study of metastatic and nonmetastatic thyroid tumors. Each patient went into thyroid surgery without having received any treatment. The CDR3 covers 16 residues. V gave up 0 bases and J gave up 0 bases, with 10 bases separating them. The germline gives CDR1 SGHTA, CDR2 FQGNSA. TCRdb ran MiXCR on the PCR reads. This sample carries more than 10,000 clones, 25% to 40% of them seen once, and the ten largest clones take about 12%. This TCR was sampled from a male donor with papillary thyroid cancer or a benign thyroid nodule (not recorded which). Some clones in this sample may be carry-over from other donors' samples. The chain has TRBV7-2 and TRBJ2-3, with D possibly called TRBD1 or TRBD2 (5 bases each). The sequencing sample was made of tumor tissue. The CDR3 region has the DNA TGTGCCAGCAGCTTAGCGCTAGCAGGGAGCACAGATACGCAGTATTTT. Translation gives CASSLALAGSTDTQYF.